This T cell receptor beta chain was documented in a study of beta chain bispecific antibodies for T cell cancers. Study conclusions and caveats: Normal T cells contributed less of the targeted TRBV signal than the leukemia cells did.

V dropped 1 base and J dropped 5 bases, with 14 bases sitting between them. The CDR3 covers 15 residues. Looked up from germline, CDR1 is LGHDT and CDR2 is YNNKEL (reference sequence). TCRdb ran MiXCR on the 5' RACE reads and lists one entry per CDR3 protein. This sample yields roughly 15,000 distinct CDR3 sequences, of which around 2.1% are seen a single time; about 7% belongs to the top ten. The table lists this clonotype with many counts. Its antigen is unidentified. T cells were expanded from blood mononuclear cells for 2 to 3 days with anti-CD3 OKT3 or CD3/CD28 beads. V gene TRBV3-1 combines with J gene TRBJ2-5; D uncertain. This TCR came from a human donor in good health. Some clones in this sample may be carry-over from other donors' samples. What was sequenced was healthy donor T cells cultured with leukemia cells. The chain's CDR3 is CASSQGPHGEETQYF. DNA for the CDR3: TGTGCCAGCAGCCAAGGACCCCATGGAGAGGAGACCCAGTACTTC.